This T cell receptor (beta chain) was captured in a study of cytomegalovirus exposure and HLA in healthy donors. Study results and caveats: A cluster of highly shared sequence variants was likely a sequencing artifact. Later on, a genetic analysis was performed. It linked a missense variant in DCLRE1C with V- and J-gene trimming of TCR beta. Presence/absence analyses supposed approximately even sequencing depth among donors.

PCR used 60 Vbeta primers and 13 Jbeta primers. Clones were read by immunoSEQ multiplex PCR, and TCRdb kept only the in-frame ones, dropping some. This sample has about 130,000 clones; around 78% occur once, and the top ten carry 1.8%. V was clipped by 7 bases and J by 3 bases; unmatched bases: 11. This CDR3 has 17 amino acids. Germline CDR1 SGHNT, CDR2 YYREEE (reference sequence). A word on this clone: Antigen specificity is unknown.

Regarding donors, all were healthy bone marrow donors. The rearrangement uses TRBV5-4 and TRBJ2-6; TRBD1 matches 9 bases. The sequence was collected from a woman aged 45 to 65 in good health and CMV-seronegative. The source material was PBMCs. For the CDR3, the DNA is TGTGCCAGCGGGCAGGCACAGGGGGCGCTTGGGGCCAACGTCCTGACTTTC. Its protein is CASGQAQGALGANVLTF.